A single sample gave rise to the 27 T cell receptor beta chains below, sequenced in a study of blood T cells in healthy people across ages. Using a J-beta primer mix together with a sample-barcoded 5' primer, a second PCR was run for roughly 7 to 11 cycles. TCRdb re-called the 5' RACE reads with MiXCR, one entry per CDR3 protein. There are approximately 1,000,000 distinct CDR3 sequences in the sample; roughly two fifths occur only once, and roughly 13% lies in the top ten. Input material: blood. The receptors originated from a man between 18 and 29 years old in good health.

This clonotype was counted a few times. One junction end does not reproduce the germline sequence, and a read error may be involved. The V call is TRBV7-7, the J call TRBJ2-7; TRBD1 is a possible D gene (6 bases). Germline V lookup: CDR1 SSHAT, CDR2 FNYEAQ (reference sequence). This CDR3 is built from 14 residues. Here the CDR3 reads CASSRGPLTYEQYF. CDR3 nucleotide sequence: TGTGCTAGCAGCAGGGGACCGCTAACCTACGAGCAGTACTTC.

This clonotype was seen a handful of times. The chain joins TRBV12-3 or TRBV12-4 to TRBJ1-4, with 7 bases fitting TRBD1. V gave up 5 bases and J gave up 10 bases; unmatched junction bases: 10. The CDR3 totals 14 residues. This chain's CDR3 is CASSPSRDRLKLFF. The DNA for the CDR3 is TGTGCCAGCAGTCCAAGCCGGGACAGACTAAAACTGTTTTTT.

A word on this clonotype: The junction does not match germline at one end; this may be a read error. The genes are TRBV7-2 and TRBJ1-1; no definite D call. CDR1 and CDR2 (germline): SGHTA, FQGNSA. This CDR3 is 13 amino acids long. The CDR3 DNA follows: TGTGCCTGCAGCTTAGACTGGAACACTGAGGCTTTCTTT. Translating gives CACSLDWNTEAFF.

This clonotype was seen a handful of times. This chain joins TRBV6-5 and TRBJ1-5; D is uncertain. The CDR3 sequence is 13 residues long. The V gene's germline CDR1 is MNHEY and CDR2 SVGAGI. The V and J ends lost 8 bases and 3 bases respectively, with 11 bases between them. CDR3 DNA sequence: TGTGCCAGCGGGGTCAGGCCCAATCAGCCCCAGCATTTT. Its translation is CASGVRPNQPQHF.

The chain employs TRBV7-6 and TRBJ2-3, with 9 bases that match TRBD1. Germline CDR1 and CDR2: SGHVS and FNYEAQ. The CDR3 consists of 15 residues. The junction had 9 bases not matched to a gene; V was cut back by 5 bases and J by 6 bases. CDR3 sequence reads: CASSPWGDRDDTQYF. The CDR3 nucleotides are TGTGCCAGCAGCCCCTGGGGGGACAGGGATGATACGCAGTATTTT. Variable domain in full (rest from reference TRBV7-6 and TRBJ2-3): GAGVSQSPRYKVTKRGQDVALRCDPISGHVSLYWYRQALGQGPEFLTYFNYEAQQDKSGLPNDRFSAERPEGSISTLTIQRTEQRDSAMYRCASSPWGDRDDTQYFGPGTRLTVL.

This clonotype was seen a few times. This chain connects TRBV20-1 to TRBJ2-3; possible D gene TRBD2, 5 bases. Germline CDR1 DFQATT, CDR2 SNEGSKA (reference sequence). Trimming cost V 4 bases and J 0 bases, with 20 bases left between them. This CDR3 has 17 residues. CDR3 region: CSATIPLLASSTDTQYF. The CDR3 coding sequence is TGCAGTGCTACCATTCCCCTGTTAGCGAGTAGCACAGATACGCAGTATTTT.

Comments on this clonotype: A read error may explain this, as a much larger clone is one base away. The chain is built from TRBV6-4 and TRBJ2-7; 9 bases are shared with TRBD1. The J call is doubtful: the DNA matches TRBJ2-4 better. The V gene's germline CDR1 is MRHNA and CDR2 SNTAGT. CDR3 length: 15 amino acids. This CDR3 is CASSKSTGGYNIQYF. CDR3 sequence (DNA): TGTGCCAGCAGTAAATCTACAGGGGGCTACAACATTCAGTACTTC.

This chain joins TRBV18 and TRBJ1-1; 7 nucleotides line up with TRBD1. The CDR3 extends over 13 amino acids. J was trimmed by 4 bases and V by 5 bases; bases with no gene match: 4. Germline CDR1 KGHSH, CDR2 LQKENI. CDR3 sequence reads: CASSKGGFTEAFF. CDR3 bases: TGTGCCAGCTCAAAAGGGGGCTTCACTGAAGCTTTCTTT. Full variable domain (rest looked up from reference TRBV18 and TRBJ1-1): NAGVMQNPRHLVRRRGQEARLRCSPMKGHSHVYWYRQLPEEGLKFMVYLQKENIIDESGMPKERFSAEFPKEGPSILRIQQVVRGDSAAYFCASSKGGFTEAFFGQGTRLTVV.

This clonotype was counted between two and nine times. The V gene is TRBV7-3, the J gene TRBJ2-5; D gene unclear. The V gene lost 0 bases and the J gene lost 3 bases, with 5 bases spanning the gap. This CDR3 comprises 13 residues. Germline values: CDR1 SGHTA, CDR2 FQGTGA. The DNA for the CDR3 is TGTGCCAGCAGCTTAACTCTAAAAGAGACCCAGTACTTC. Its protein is CASSLTLKETQYF.

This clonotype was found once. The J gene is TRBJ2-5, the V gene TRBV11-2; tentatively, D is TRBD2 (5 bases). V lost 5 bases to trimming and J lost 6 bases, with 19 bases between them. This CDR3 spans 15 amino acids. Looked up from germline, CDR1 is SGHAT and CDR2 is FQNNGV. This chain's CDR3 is CASSPRVRVSKTQYF. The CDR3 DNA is TGTGCCAGCAGCCCAAGGGTGAGGGTCTCGAAGACCCAGTACTTC.

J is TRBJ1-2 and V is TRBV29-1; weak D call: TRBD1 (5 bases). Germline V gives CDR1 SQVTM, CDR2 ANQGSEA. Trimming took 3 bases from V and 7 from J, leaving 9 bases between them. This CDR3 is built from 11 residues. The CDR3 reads CSVEQGGGYTF. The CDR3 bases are TGCAGCGTTGAGCAGGGAGGTGGCTACACCTTC.

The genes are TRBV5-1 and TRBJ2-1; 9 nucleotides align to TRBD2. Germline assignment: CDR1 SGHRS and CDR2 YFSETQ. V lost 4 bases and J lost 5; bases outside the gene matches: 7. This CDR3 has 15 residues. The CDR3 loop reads CASSPSGGIDNEQFF. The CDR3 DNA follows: TGCGCCAGCAGCCCCAGCGGGGGGATCGACAATGAGCAGTTCTTC.

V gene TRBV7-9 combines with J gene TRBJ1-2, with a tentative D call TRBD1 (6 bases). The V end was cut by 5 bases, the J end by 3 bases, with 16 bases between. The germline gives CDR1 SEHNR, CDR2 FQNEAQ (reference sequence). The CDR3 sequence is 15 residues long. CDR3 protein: CASSPVSGADYGYTF. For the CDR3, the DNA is TGTGCCAGCAGCCCAGTTTCGGGGGCCGACTATGGCTACACCTTC. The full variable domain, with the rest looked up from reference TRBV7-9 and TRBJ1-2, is DTGVSQNPRHKITKRGQNVTFRCDPISEHNRLYWYRQTLGQGPEFLTYFQNEAQLEKSRLLSDRFSAERPKGSFSTLEIQRTEQGDSAMYLCASSPVSGADYGYTFGSGTRLTVV.

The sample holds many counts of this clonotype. This chain's CDR3 is CASSQVRDSGKRETQYF. CDR3 bases: TGTGCCAGCAGCCAGGTCCGGGACAGTGGAAAAAGAGAGACCCAGTACTTC. The chain has TRBV4-2 and TRBJ2-5; 7 positions agree with TRBD1. CDR3 length: 17 amino acids. Per the germline V gene, CDR1 is LGHNA and CDR2 is YNFKEQ. V lost 3 bases to trimming and J lost 4 bases; unmatched junction nucleotides: 14.

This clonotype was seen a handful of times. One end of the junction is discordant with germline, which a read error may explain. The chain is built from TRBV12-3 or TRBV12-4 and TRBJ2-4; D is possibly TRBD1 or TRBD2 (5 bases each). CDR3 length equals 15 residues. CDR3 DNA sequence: TGTGCCAGCAGTTTAGTAGGGACGGCCAGAAACATTCAGTACTTC. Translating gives CASSLVGTARNIQYF.

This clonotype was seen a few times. The chain's CDR3 is CASRLTTDTQYF. In nucleotides, the CDR3 is TGCGCCAGCAGACTTACCACAGATACGCAGTATTTT. J is TRBJ2-3 and V is TRBV5-1; D is undetermined. Per germline, CDR1 SGHRS and CDR2 YFSETQ. V lost 5 bases and J lost 2, with 6 bases in between. CDR3 length equals 12 residues.

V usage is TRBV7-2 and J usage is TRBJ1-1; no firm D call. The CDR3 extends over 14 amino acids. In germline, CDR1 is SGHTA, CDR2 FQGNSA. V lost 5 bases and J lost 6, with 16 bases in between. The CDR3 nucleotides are TGTGCCAGCAGCGCACGCGCGAGAGGGCCTGAAGCTTTCTTT. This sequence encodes CASSARARGPEAFF.

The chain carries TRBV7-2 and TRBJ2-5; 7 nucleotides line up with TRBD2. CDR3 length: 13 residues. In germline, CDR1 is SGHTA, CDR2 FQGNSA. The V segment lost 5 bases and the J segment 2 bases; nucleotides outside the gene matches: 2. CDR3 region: CASSRGEQETQYF. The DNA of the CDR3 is TGTGCCAGCAGCCGGGGGGAACAAGAGACCCAGTACTTC.

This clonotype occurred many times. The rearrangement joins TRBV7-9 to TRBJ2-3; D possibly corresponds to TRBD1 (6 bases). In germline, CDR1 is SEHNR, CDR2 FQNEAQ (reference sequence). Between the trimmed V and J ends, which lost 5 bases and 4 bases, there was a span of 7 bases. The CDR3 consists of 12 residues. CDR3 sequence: CASSRTADTQYF. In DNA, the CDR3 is TGTGCCAGCAGCCGGACAGCAGATACGCAGTATTTT.

The CDR3 reads CAWSPKGSITDTQYF. The CDR3 nucleotides are TGTGCCTGGAGCCCTAAGGGGAGTATCACAGATACGCAGTATTTT. This sequence joins TRBV30 and TRBJ2-3, with D perhaps being TRBD1 or TRBD2 (5 bases each). Trimming pared 3 bases from V and 2 bases from J, leaving 15 bases between. The germline V gene has CDR1 GTSNPN and CDR2 SVGIG (reference sequence). The CDR3 totals 15 residues.

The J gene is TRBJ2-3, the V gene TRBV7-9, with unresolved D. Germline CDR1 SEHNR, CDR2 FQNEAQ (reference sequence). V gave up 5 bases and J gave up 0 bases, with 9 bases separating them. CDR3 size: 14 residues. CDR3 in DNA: TGTGCCAGCAGCCGCCTTATAAGCACAGATACGCAGTATTTT. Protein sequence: CASSRLISTDTQYF.

The CDR3 is CASSLAPTASNTGELFF. In nucleotides, the CDR3 is TGTGCCAGCAGCTTGGCGCCGACAGCGTCGAACACCGGGGAGCTGTTTTTT. V is TRBV5-5 and J is TRBJ2-2, with a possible D match to TRBD1 (5 bases). The V gene lost 0 bases and the J gene lost 0 bases, with 12 bases spanning the gap. This CDR3 is built from 17 residues. Germline V CDR1 and CDR2: SGHKS, YYEKEE (reference sequence). Combining the CDR3 with reference TRBV5-5 and TRBJ2-2 gives the whole variable domain DAGVTQSPTHLIKTRGQQVTLRCSPISGHKSVSWYQQVLGQGPQFIFQYYEKEERGRGNFPDRFSARQFPNYSSELNVNALLLGDSALYLCASSLAPTASNTGELFFGEGSRLTVL.

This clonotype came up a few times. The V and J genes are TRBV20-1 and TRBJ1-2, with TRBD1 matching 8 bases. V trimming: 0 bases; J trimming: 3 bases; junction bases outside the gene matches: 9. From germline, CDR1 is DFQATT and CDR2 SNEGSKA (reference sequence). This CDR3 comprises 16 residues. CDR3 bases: TGCAGTGCTAGAGATATGCGGCAGGGGGCGTACTATGGCTACACCTTC. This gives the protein CSARDMRQGAYYGYTF.

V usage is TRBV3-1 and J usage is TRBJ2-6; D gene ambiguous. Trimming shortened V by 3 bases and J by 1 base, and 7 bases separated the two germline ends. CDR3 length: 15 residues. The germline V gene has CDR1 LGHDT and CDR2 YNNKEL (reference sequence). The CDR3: CASSHTVSGANVLTF. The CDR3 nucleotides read TGTGCCAGCAGCCACACAGTATCTGGGGCCAACGTCCTGACTTTC.

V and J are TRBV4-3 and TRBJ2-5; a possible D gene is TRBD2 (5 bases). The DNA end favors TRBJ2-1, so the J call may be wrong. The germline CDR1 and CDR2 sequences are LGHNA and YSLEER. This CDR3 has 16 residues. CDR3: CASSQERDGYQETQFF. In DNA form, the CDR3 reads TGCGCCAGCAGCCAAGAACGGGATGGGTACCAAGAGACCCAGTTCTTC.

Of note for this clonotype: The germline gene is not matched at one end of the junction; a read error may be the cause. Here the CDR3 reads CSVEGKAGNSYNEQLF. As DNA, the CDR3 is TGCAGCGTTGAAGGGAAAGCGGGGAACTCCTACAATGAGCAGTTATTC. V is TRBV29-1 and J is TRBJ2-1; 7 bases match TRBD2. The CDR3 contains 16 residues. CDR1 SQVTM and CDR2 ANQGSEA come from the germline V gene.

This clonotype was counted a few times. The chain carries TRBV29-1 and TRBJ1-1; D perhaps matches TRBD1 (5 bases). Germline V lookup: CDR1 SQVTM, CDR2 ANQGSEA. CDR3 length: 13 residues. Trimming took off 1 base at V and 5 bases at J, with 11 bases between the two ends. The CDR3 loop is CSVEAGSRTEAFF. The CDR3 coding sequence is TGCAGCGTTGAAGCAGGGAGTCGGACTGAAGCTTTCTTT. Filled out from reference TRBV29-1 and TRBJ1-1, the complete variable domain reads SAVISQKPSRDICQRGTSLTIQCQVDSQVTMMFWYRQQPGQSLTLIATANQGSEATYESGFVIDKFPISRPNLTFSTLTVSNMSPEDSSIYLCSVEAGSRTEAFFGQGTRLTVV.